The 27 T cell receptor beta chains presented below share a single source sample, sequenced in a study of blood T cell repertoires in COVID-19. TCRdb's copy holds only in-frame clones and misses some; the assay was immunoSEQ multiplex PCR. The sample has 140,000 to 150,000 clones; approximately 82% are singletons. Sequences were obtained from peripheral blood. These TCRs come from a man in his sixties with active or convalescent COVID-19.

V is TRBV19 and J is TRBJ1-2; TRBD1 is a possible D gene (5 bases). V gave up 3 bases and J gave up 7 bases, with 15 bases separating them. CDR1 is LNHDA and CDR2 is SQIVND in the germline V gene (reference sequence). The CDR3 has 14 residues. CDR3 region: CASSIPSRVGGYTF. The CDR3 DNA follows: TGTGCCAGTAGTATCCCTTCCAGGGTGGGTGGCTACACCTTC.

This chain joins TRBV25-1 and TRBJ1-4, with D uncertain. V lost 4 bases and J 1 base, leaving 7 bases between the germline ends. This CDR3 is 14 amino acids long. The germline CDR1 and CDR2 sequences are MGHDK and SYGVNS. CDR3 nucleotides: TGTGCCAGCAGTGGTGGGCTAACTAATGAAAAACTGTTTTTT. As protein: CASSGGLTNEKLFF.

The chain employs TRBV4-3 and TRBJ1-6; perhaps TRBD1 as D (5 bases). CDR3 length: 16 residues. Looked up from germline, CDR1 is LGHNA and CDR2 is YSLEER. V was pared by 0 bases and J by 9 bases, with 15 bases between. CDR3 sequence: CASSQEKQGSGSPLHF. CDR3 coding DNA: TGCGCCAGCAGCCAAGAAAAGCAGGGATCGGGTTCACCCCTCCACTTT.

V gene TRBV13 combines with J gene TRBJ2-1; the match to TRBD2 covers 11 bases. With V trimmed by 3 bases and J by 4 bases, 2 bases remained unmatched. The germline V gene encodes CDR1 PRHDT and CDR2 FYEKMQ (reference sequence). The CDR3 is 15 amino acids. As DNA, the CDR3 is TGTGCCAGCAGCTTTAGCGGGAGGGGGTACAATGAGCAGTTCTTC. Residues: CASSFSGRGYNEQFF. Full variable domain (rest looked up from reference TRBV13 and TRBJ2-1): AAGVIQSPRHLIKEKRETATLKCYPIPRHDTVYWYQQGPGQDPQFLISFYEKMQSDKGSIPDRFSAQQFSDYHSELNMSSLELGDSALYFCASSFSGRGYNEQFFGPGTRLTVL.

This rearrangement joins TRBV5-1 to TRBJ2-3; tentative D call: TRBD1 (5 bases). This CDR3 spans 14 amino acids. Germline-derived CDR1 and CDR2 are SGHRS and YFSETQ. The V gene lost 4 bases and the J gene lost 0 bases, with 9 bases spanning the gap. CDR3 sequence: CASSHAGSTDTQYF. CDR3 sequence (DNA): TGCGCCAGCAGCCATGCAGGGAGCACAGATACGCAGTATTTT.

The chain couples TRBV4-1 to TRBJ1-5, with 8 positions matching TRBD1. The CDR3 runs 15 residues. Germline CDR1 is MGHRA and CDR2 is YSYEKL. With V trimmed by 4 bases and J by 7 bases, 9 bases remained unmatched. This chain's CDR3 is CASSPTGEARQPQHF. In DNA form, the CDR3 reads TGCGCCAGCAGCCCGACAGGGGAGGCTCGACAGCCCCAGCATTTT.

The chain couples TRBV7-2 to TRBJ1-3, with 7 nucleotides matching TRBD1. Germline loops: CDR1 SGHTA, CDR2 FQGNSA. J was trimmed by 4 bases and V by 2 bases; bases with no gene match: 8. The CDR3 is 16 residues long. CDR3 loop: CASSLPGQALGNTIYF. In nucleotides, the CDR3 is TGTGCCAGCAGCTTACCCGGACAGGCTCTAGGAAACACCATATATTTT.

The chain carries TRBV2 and TRBJ1-1; D possibly corresponds to TRBD1 (6 bases). CDR1 is SNHLY and CDR2 is FYNNEI in the germline V gene. V was pared by 7 bases and J by 8 bases, with 17 bases between. The CDR3 is 13 residues long. CDR3 coding DNA: TGTGCCAGCACCCTGCAGGGGTTCAGCGAAGCTTTCTTT. Translating it yields CASTLQGFSEAFF.

The chain combines TRBV24-1 with TRBJ2-5, with TRBD1 matching over 11 bases. The CDR3 covers 15 residues. Germline V gene data show CDR1 as KGHDR and CDR2 as SFDVKD. With V trimmed by 5 bases and J by 2 bases, 3 bases remained unmatched. The CDR3 coding sequence is TGTGCCACCAGTGCTGGGACAGGGGGACAAGAGACCCAGTACTTC. This translates into CATSAGTGGQETQYF.

This chain uses TRBV19 with TRBJ1-4; D perhaps matches TRBD1 (5 bases). The CDR3 covers 15 residues. V was cut by 9 bases and J by 2 bases, with 16 bases left in between. Germline CDR1 LNHDA, CDR2 SQIVND (reference sequence). The CDR3 sequence: CASRGSGVTNEKLFF. CDR3 nucleotide sequence: TGTGCCAGCAGAGGGTCGGGGGTCACTAATGAAAAACTGTTTTTT. Complete variable domain (other parts from reference TRBV19 and TRBJ1-4): DGGITQSPKYLFRKEGQNVTLSCEQNLNHDAMYWYRQDPGQGLRLIYYSQIVNDFQKGDIAEGYSVSREKKESFPLTVTSAQKNPTAFYLCASRGSGVTNEKLFFGSGTQLSVL.

The V gene is TRBV5-1, the J gene TRBJ1-1; 9 positions agree with TRBD1. The CDR3 consists of 15 residues. CDR1 is SGHRS and CDR2 is YFSETQ in the germline V gene. J lost 1 base, V lost 2 bases, and 3 bases had no gene match. The CDR3, as DNA: TGCGCCAGCAGCTTCCGGACAGGGGCGAACACTGAAGCTTTCTTT. Translated: CASSFRTGANTEAFF.

This chain connects TRBV19 to TRBJ2-5, with 8 bases aligning to TRBD1. Germline assignment: CDR1 LNHDA and CDR2 SQIVND (reference sequence). V shed 5 bases, J shed 2 bases, and the junction held 13 bases outside the gene matches. This CDR3 spans 17 amino acids. The CDR3 reads CASSQETGTGPQETQYF. The CDR3, as DNA: TGTGCCAGTAGTCAAGAAACCGGGACAGGTCCACAAGAGACCCAGTACTTC.

The chain has TRBV4-3 and TRBJ1-2; D possibly corresponds to TRBD1 (6 bases). The CDR3 is made up of 15 amino acids. V shed 0 bases and J shed 6 bases, with 14 bases lying between them. Germline loops: CDR1 LGHNA, CDR2 YSLEER. CDR3 sequence reads: CASSQDWGLSDGYTF. In DNA form, the CDR3 reads TGCGCCAGCAGCCAAGATTGGGGGCTTTCGGATGGCTACACCTTC.

In this sample, this clone turned up once. The rearrangement joins TRBV4-3 to TRBJ2-1; 7 bases map to TRBD1. Germline values: CDR1 LGHNA, CDR2 YSLEER. This CDR3 has 18 amino acids. V lost 0 bases and J lost 5; bases outside the gene matches: 13. The CDR3 DNA is TGCGCCAGCAGCCAAGATCCGCCCGAGACAGGGTACAACAATGAGCAGTTCTTC. It yields the protein CASSQDPPETGYNNEQFF.

The chain combines TRBV30 with TRBJ2-5, with TRBD2 matching over 9 bases. Per the germline V gene, CDR1 is GTSNPN and CDR2 is SVGIG (reference sequence). Losses at the gene ends were 3 bases for V and 5 bases for J; bases not matched to a gene: 4. The CDR3 is made up of 13 amino acids. The CDR3 nucleotides are TGTGCCTGGAGAGGAGCGGGGGGTGAGACCCAGTACTTC. Encoded protein: CAWRGAGGETQYF.

The chain joins TRBV18 to TRBJ1-6, with D hard to call. V gave up 2 bases and J gave up 3 bases, with 5 bases separating them. Per the germline V gene, CDR1 is KGHSH and CDR2 is LQKENI. This CDR3 is 14 amino acids long. CDR3 residues: CASSPAGYNSPLHF. CDR3 nucleotides: TGTGCCAGCTCACCAGCGGGCTATAATTCACCCCTCCACTTT. The whole variable domain, filled in from reference TRBV18 and TRBJ1-6, reads NAGVMQNPRHLVRRRGQEARLRCSPMKGHSHVYWYRQLPEEGLKFMVYLQKENIIDESGMPKERFSAEFPKEGPSILRIQQVVRGDSAAYFCASSPAGYNSPLHFGNGTRLTVT.

This clone was found a few times. The chain combines TRBV5-4 with TRBJ1-1, with D maybe TRBD1 (6 bases). Germline V gene data show CDR1 as SGHNT and CDR2 as YYREEE (reference sequence). The CDR3 has 14 residues. V was clipped by 5 bases and J by 3 bases, with 14 bases between them. The CDR3 is CASRTTGVYTEAFF. DNA of the CDR3: TGTGCCAGCAGAACGACAGGCGTTTACACTGAAGCTTTCTTT.

CDR3 DNA sequence: TGTGCCAGCAGCTTAGTGGGGGGAACGGGGAACACTGAAGCTTTCTTT. It yields the protein CASSLVGGTGNTEAFF. This rearrangement joins TRBV7-9 to TRBJ1-1; a weak D match, TRBD1 (5 bases). CDR3 length equals 16 residues. V shed 1 base and J shed 1 base, with 13 bases lying between them. Per the germline V gene, CDR1 is SEHNR and CDR2 is FQNEAQ (reference sequence).

The chain carries TRBV7-9 and TRBJ2-5; D is unresolved. Germline lookup yields CDR1 SEHNR and CDR2 FQNEAQ (reference sequence). V was shortened by 4 bases and J by 7 bases, with 19 bases between the two germline ends. The CDR3 is made up of 15 amino acids. The CDR3 nucleotides read TGTGCCAGCAGCTCCCGCGGCCTCGACGCGAGGACCCAGTACTTC. It codes for CASSSRGLDARTQYF.

The J gene is TRBJ1-1, the V gene TRBV7-8; 8 bases agree with TRBD1. CDR3 length equals 15 residues. V dropped 5 bases and J dropped 1; count of bases not matched to a gene: 6. The germline V gene encodes CDR1 SGHVS and CDR2 FQNEAQ. The CDR3 here is CASSQGQGRNTEAFF. The DNA of the CDR3 is TGTGCCAGCAGCCAAGGACAGGGAAGGAACACTGAAGCTTTCTTT.

The chain carries TRBV5-1 and TRBJ1-2, with TRBD1 matching over 8 bases. The V segment lost 4 bases and the J segment 2 bases; nucleotides outside the gene matches: 7. The CDR3 extends over 15 amino acids. CDR1 is SGHRS, CDR2 YFSETQ, per germline. The CDR3 loop reads CASSQGQGVNYGYTF. For the CDR3, the DNA is TGCGCCAGCAGCCAAGGACAGGGTGTAAACTATGGCTACACCTTC.

This rearrangement joins TRBV2 to TRBJ2-3; no clear D. V was pared by 6 bases and J by 4 bases, with 11 bases between. CDR3 length: 13 amino acids. Germline CDR1 reads SNHLY; CDR2 reads FYNNEI. The CDR3 region is CASRRDMADTQYF. The CDR3 coding sequence is TGTGCCAGCAGGCGAGACATGGCAGATACGCAGTATTTT.

The chain joins TRBV19 to TRBJ1-6; D gene ambiguous. CDR3 length: 13 amino acids. CDR1 is LNHDA and CDR2 is SQIVND in the germline V gene (reference sequence). Trimming removed 5 bases at V and 5 bases at J, with 7 bases between. The CDR3 coding sequence is TGTGCCAGTAGTCTGAGGGATAATTCACCCCTCCACTTT. Translation gives CASSLRDNSPLHF. The variable domain in full, completed from reference TRBV19 and TRBJ1-6, reads DGGITQSPKYLFRKEGQNVTLSCEQNLNHDAMYWYRQDPGQGLRLIYYSQIVNDFQKGDIAEGYSVSREKKESFPLTVTSAQKNPTAFYLCASSLRDNSPLHFGNGTRLTVT.

The chain carries TRBV27 and TRBJ1-1; D gene unclear. The germline CDR1 and CDR2 sequences are MNHEY and SMNVEV (reference sequence). V was pared by 6 bases and J by 1 base, with 12 bases between. This CDR3 is built from 14 residues. The CDR3 reads CASRSREGNTEAFF. The DNA for the CDR3 is TGTGCCAGCAGATCGCGGGAGGGGAACACTGAAGCTTTCTTT.

This chain uses TRBV10-3 with TRBJ2-3; 8 nucleotides line up with TRBD2. With 10 bases clipped from V and 4 bases from J, the junction kept 13 bases outside the gene matches. Looked up from germline, CDR1 is ENHRY and CDR2 is SYGVKD. CDR3 length: 15 amino acids. The CDR3 bases are TGTGCCACGGCACGAGCGGGAGAACCTCCAGATACGCAGTATTTT. This codes for CATARAGEPPDTQYF.

V gene TRBV12-3 or TRBV12-4 combines with J gene TRBJ1-1; 8 nucleotides match TRBD1. The CDR3 totals 12 residues. V dropped 6 bases and J dropped 6; count of bases not matched to a gene: 3. Here the CDR3 DNA reads TGTGCCAGCAGCCCGGACAGGGCTGAAGCTTTCTTT. Its protein is CASSPDRAEAFF.

A few counts support this clone. The gene calls are TRBV5-8 and TRBJ1-5; D not resolved. The ends were cut back, 2 bases at V and 0 bases at J, with 15 bases in the middle. The length of the CDR3 is 17 residues. Germline loops: CDR1 SGHTS, CDR2 YDEGEE. CDR3 residues: CASSFTDYSSSNQPQHF. Here the CDR3 DNA reads TGTGCCAGCAGCTTTACAGATTATTCCTCTAGCAATCAGCCCCAGCATTTT.